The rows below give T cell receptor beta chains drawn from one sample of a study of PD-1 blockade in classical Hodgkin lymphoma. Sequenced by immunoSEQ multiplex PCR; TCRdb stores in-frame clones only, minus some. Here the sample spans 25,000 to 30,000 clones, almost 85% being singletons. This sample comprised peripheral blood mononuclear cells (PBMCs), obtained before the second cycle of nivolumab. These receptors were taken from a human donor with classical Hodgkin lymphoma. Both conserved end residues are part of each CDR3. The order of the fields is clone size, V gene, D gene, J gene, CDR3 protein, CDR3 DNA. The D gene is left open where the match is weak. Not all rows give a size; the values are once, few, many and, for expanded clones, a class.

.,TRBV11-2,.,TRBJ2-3,CASSLDRVGLHTQYF,TGTGCCAGCAGCTTAGATCGGGTAGGCTTACATACGCAGTATTTT
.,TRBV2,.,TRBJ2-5,CASSGVGGGKQETQYF,TGTGCCAGCAGCGGTGTTGGTGGAGGGAAACAAGAGACCCAGTACTTC
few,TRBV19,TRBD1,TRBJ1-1,CASSDRGTEAFF,TGTGCCAGTAGTGACAGGGGGACTGAAGCTTTCTTT
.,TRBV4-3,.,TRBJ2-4,CASSQEGGARAKNIQYF,TGCGCCAGCAGCCAAGAAGGGGGGGCTAGAGCCAAAAACATTCAGTACTTC
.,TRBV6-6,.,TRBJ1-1,CASSLDSNTEAFF,TGTGCCAGCAGCCTCGACTCAAACACTGAAGCTTTCTTT
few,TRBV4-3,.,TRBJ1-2,CASSQDSQVNYGYTF,TGCGCCAGCAGCCAAGATTCGCAGGTCAACTATGGCTACACCTTC
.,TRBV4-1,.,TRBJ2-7,CASSQDSRAGAEQYF,TGTGCCAGCAGCCAAGATTCAAGAGCAGGGGCCGAGCAGTACTTC
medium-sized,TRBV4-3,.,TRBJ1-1,CASSQDLGGGANTEAFF,TGCGCCAGCAGCCAAGATCTCGGGGGAGGGGCGAACACTGAAGCTTTCTTT
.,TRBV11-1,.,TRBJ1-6,CASSLRGLENSPLHF,TGTGCCAGCAGCTTAAGGGGGTTAGAGAATTCACCCCTCCACTTT
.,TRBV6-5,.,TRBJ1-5,CASTQPGPNQPQHF,TGTGCCAGCACCCAGCCAGGGCCAAATCAGCCCCAGCATTTT
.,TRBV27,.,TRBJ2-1,CASSLGFRDEQFF,TGTGCCAGCAGTTTAGGTTTTCGGGATGAGCAGTTCTTC
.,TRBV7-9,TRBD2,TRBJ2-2,CASGAGTGELFF,TGTGCGAGCGGGGCCGGGACCGGGGAGCTGTTTTTT
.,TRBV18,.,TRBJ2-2,CASSPNPTGELFF,TGTGCCAGCTCGCCTAACCCCACCGGGGAGCTGTTTTTT
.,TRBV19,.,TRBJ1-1,CASSSQGYTEAFF,TGTGCCAGTAGTAGCCAGGGGTACACTGAAGCTTTCTTT
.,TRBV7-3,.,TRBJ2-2,CASSLTGDGELFF,TGTGCCAGCAGCTTAACGGGAGACGGGGAGCTGTTTTTT
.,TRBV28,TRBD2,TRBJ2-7,CASKAGGNSYEQYF,TGTGCCAGCAAGGCGGGGGGGAACTCCTACGAGCAGTACTTC
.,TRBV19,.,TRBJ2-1,CASSPTGVSYNEQFF,TGTGCCAGTAGCCCGACGGGGGTGAGCTACAATGAGCAGTTCTTC
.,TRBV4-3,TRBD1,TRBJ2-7,CASSRAETGTYEQYF,TGCGCCAGCAGCCGGGCCGAGACAGGGACCTACGAGCAGTACTTC
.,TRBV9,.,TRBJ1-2,CASSVGGSPNYGYTF,TGTGCCAGCAGCGTCGGTGGCAGCCCCAACTATGGCTACACCTTC
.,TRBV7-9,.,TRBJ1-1,CASSFLEGSTEAFF,TGTGCCAGCAGCTTTCTCGAAGGGAGCACTGAAGCTTTCTTT
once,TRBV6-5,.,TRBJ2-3,CASSYSAGRAQYF,TGTGCCAGCAGTTACAGTGCGGGTCGTGCGCAGTATTTT
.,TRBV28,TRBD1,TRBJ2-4,CASSMGQGVPNIQYF,TGTGCCAGCAGCATGGGACAGGGGGTTCCGAACATTCAGTACTTC
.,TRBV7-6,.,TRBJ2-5,CASSLMGWDGETQYF,TGTGCCAGCAGCTTAATGGGGTGGGACGGTGAGACCCAGTACTTC
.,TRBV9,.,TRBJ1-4,CASSPLSGGTNEKLFF,TGTGCCAGCAGCCCTTTGTCCGGGGGGACTAATGAAAAACTGTTTTTT
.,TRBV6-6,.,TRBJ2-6,CASSPQGTGANVLTF,TGTGCCAGCAGCCCTCAGGGGACTGGGGCCAACGTCCTGACTTTC
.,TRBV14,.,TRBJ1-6,CASSPGGNSPLHF,TGTGCCAGCAGCCCGGGGGGTAATTCACCCCTCCACTTT
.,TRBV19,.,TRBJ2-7,CASSIAGGGDEQYF,TGTGCCAGTAGTATAGCCGGCGGAGGGGACGAGCAGTACTTC
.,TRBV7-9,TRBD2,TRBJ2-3,CASRGRGTDTQYF,TGTGCCAGCAGGGGGCGGGGGACAGATACGCAGTATTTT
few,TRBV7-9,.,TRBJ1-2,CASSRGDYGYTF,TGTGCCAGCAGTAGAGGGGACTATGGCTACACCTTC
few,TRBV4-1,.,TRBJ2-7,CASSQLTGEGYEQYF,TGCGCCAGCAGCCAACTGACAGGGGAGGGCTACGAGCAGTACTTC
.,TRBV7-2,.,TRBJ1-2,CASSPPGRAYGYTF,TGTGCCAGCAGCCCCCCCGGAAGGGCCTATGGCTACACCTTC
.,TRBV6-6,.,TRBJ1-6,CASGRGNNSPLHF,TGTGCCAGTGGCAGGGGCAATAATTCACCCCTCCACTTT
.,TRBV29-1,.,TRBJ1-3,CSVEVSSGNTIYF,TGCAGCGTTGAAGTGAGCTCTGGAAACACCATATATTTT
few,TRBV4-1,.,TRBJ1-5,CASSQDGAGNQPQHF,TGCGCCAGCAGCCAAGATGGTGCGGGGAATCAGCCCCAGCATTTT
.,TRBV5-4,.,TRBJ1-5,CAYNQGYQPQHF,TGTGCTTATAATCAGGGCTATCAGCCCCAGCATTTT
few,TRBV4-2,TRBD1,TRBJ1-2,CASSPGQGLFGYTF,TGTGCCAGCAGCCCCGGACAGGGACTCTTTGGCTACACCTTC
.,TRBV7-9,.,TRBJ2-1,CASSFDHEQFF,TGTGCCAGCAGCTTCGATCATGAGCAGTTCTTC
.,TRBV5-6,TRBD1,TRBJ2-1,CASSPGTGIADEQFF,TGTGCCAGCAGCCCCGGGACAGGGATAGCGGATGAGCAGTTCTTC
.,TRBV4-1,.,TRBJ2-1,CASSQGIAVSYNEQFF,TGCGCCAGCAGCCAAGGGATAGCGGTCTCCTACAATGAGCAGTTCTTC
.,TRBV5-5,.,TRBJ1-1,CASSFGSYNTEAFF,TGTGCCAGCAGCTTTGGATCCTATAACACTGAAGCTTTCTTT
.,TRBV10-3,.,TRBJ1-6,CAISGRQYPNSPLHF,TGTGCCATCAGTGGGAGACAGTATCCCAATTCACCCCTCCACTTT
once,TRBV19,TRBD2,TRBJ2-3,CASSLAGGPDTQYF,TGTGCCAGCTCCCTAGCGGGGGGGCCAGATACGCAGTATTTT
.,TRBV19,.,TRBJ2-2,CASSIGRAGELFF,TGTGCCAGTAGTATAGGGAGGGCCGGGGAGCTGTTTTTT
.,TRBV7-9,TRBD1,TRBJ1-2,CASSLGRDRGMRNGYTF,TGTGCCAGCAGCTTAGGAAGGGACAGGGGTATGAGGAATGGCTACACCTTC
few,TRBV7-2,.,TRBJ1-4,CASSLALGKLFF,TGTGCCAGCAGCTTAGCGTTGGGAAAACTGTTTTTT
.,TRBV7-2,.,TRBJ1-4,CASRGAERGEKLFF,TGTGCCAGCAGGGGCGCGGAGAGGGGTGAAAAACTGTTTTTT
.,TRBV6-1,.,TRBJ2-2,CASSVEGLVSTGELFF,TGTGCCAGCAGTGTTGAGGGGTTAGTAAGCACCGGGGAGCTGTTTTTT
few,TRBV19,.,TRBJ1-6,CASSIDRADNSPLHF,TGTGCCAGTAGTATAGACCGGGCTGATAATTCACCCCTCCACTTT
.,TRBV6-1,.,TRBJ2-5,CASSELTGQETQYF,TGTGCCAGCAGTGAATTGACAGGCCAAGAGACCCAGTACTTC